These T cell receptor beta chains were read from a single sample in a study of cytomegalovirus exposure and HLA in healthy donors. Data came from immunoSEQ multiplex PCR; TCRdb stores just in-frame clones and leaves some out. This sample yields approximately 90,000 clones, of which roughly 8.2% are seen a single time; 2.3% belongs to the top ten. Sequencing was carried out using PBMCs. The receptor source for this set is a man aged 45 to 65 in good health and CMV-seronegative. The CDR3 runs from the conserved cysteine through the conserved F or W. The D gene is left open where the match is weak. Clone size is not always given. Where it is, it says once, few, many or a class for expanded clones.

>few|TRBV5-1|TRBJ2-1|TRBD2
CASSLAPAGDYNEQFF
TGCGCCAGCAGCTTGGCTCCAGCGGGGGACTACAATGAGCAGTTCTTC
>few|TRBV14|TRBJ1-1|NA
CASSQVLGGTEAFF
TGTGCCAGCAGCCAAGTGCTGGGGGGCACTGAAGCTTTCTTT
>NA|TRBV19|TRBJ2-3|NA
CASRDFGTDTQYF
TGTGCCAGCCGAGACTTCGGCACAGATACGCAGTATTTT
>NA|TRBV19|TRBJ2-5|TRBD1
CASSMTDRGVQETQYF
TGTGCCAGTAGTATGACCGACAGGGGGGTTCAAGAGACCCAGTACTTC
>NA|TRBV4-2|TRBJ1-2|NA
CASSLRVDNYGYTF
TGTGCCAGCAGCCTGAGAGTCGATAACTATGGCTACACCTTC
>few|TRBV4-1|TRBJ1-2|TRBD1
CASSQGDRGFGYTF
TGCGCCAGCAGCCAGGGGGACAGGGGTTTTGGCTACACCTTC
>many|TRBV9|TRBJ2-3|NA
CASSPDYSPGGLRDTQYF
TGTGCCAGCAGCCCGGACTACTCCCCGGGGGGCCTCAGAGATACGCAGTATTTT
>few|TRBV7-9|TRBJ1-4|TRBD1
CASSLMTGLSEKLFF
TGTGCCAGCAGCCTGATGACAGGGCTCAGTGAAAAACTGTTTTTT
>NA|TRBV5-8|TRBJ1-4|NA
CASSLGQYNEKLFF
TGTGCCAGCAGCTTGGGGCAGTATAATGAAAAACTGTTTTTT
>NA|TRBV28|TRBJ2-7|NA
CASSSFPGQYEQYF
TGTGCCAGCAGTTCCTTCCCCGGACAGTACGAGCAGTACTTC
>NA|TRBV19|TRBJ1-2|TRBD1
CASSSLGGLTTYYGYTF
TGTGCCAGTAGTAGTTTAGGGGGCCTGACAACCTACTATGGCTACACCTTC
>NA|TRBV28|TRBJ2-4|TRBD1
CASSVTTGGMAKNIQYF
TGTGCCAGCAGTGTCACTACAGGGGGGATGGCCAAAAACATTCAGTACTTC
>few|TRBV11-3|TRBJ2-2|NA
CASRQLTNTGELFF
TGTGCCAGCAGACAGCTAACGAACACCGGGGAGCTGTTTTTT
>NA|TRBV7-2|TRBJ2-1|NA
CASSLDGSSYNEQFF
TGTGCCAGCAGCTTGGACGGGAGCTCCTACAATGAGCAGTTCTTC
>NA|TRBV29-1|TRBJ2-1|NA
CSVEARFYNEQFF
TGCAGCGTTGAAGCTAGGTTCTACAATGAGCAGTTCTTC
>NA|TRBV5-1|TRBJ2-5|TRBD1
CASSLRPSGQGSRETQYF
TGCGCCAGCAGCTTGAGGCCATCGGGACAGGGTAGTAGGGAGACCCAGTACTTC
>NA|TRBV5-1|TRBJ2-5|TRBD1
CASSQGGQVTGETQYF
TGCGCCAGCAGCCAGGGGGGACAGGTGACCGGGGAGACCCAGTACTTC
>few|TRBV5-5|TRBJ2-7|NA
CASTVTGSSYEQYF
TGTGCCAGCACCGTTACAGGGAGCTCCTACGAGCAGTACTTC
>NA|TRBV5-1|TRBJ2-7|NA
CASSLGGAGSYEQYF
TGCGCCAGCAGTCTGGGGGGGGCCGGTTCCTACGAGCAGTACTTC
>few|TRBV19|TRBJ1-1|NA
CASSIAINTEAFF
TGTGCCAGTAGTATCGCGATTAACACTGAAGCTTTCTTT
>NA|TRBV5-4|TRBJ2-7|NA
CASSLPRGYEQYF
TGTGCCAGCAGCTTACCCAGGGGCTACGAGCAGTACTTC
>NA|TRBV7-2|TRBJ2-7|TRBD2
CASSFLSGQFYEQYF
TGTGCCAGCAGCTTTCTTAGCGGGCAATTTTACGAGCAGTACTTC
>NA|TRBV19|TRBJ2-5|TRBD2
CASSASGGGPGTQYF
TGTGCCAGTAGTGCCTCGGGCGGGGGACCGGGGACCCAGTACTTC
>few|TRBV7-9|TRBJ2-3|TRBD1
CASSLGQGRTDTQYF
TGTGCCAGCAGCTTAGGACAGGGACGCACAGATACGCAGTATTTT
>NA|TRBV7-3|TRBJ1-2|TRBD1
CASSSTGGFASTGYTF
TGTGCCAGCAGCTCCACAGGGGGCTTCGCATCTACGGGCTACACCTTC
>few|TRBV5-8|TRBJ1-4|TRBD1
CASSLGQGGEKLFF
TGTGCCAGCAGCTTGGGACAGGGAGGCGAAAAACTGTTTTTT